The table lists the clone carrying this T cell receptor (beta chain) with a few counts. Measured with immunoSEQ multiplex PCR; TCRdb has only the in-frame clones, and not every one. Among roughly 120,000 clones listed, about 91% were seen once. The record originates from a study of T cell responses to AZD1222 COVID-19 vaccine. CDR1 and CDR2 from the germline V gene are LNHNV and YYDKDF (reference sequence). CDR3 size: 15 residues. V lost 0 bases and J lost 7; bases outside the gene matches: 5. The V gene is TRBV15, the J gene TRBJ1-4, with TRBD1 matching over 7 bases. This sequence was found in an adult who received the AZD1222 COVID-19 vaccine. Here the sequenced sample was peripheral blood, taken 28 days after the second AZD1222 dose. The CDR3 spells CATSRDGQGGEKLFF. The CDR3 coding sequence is TGTGCCACCAGCAGAGATGGCCAGGGGGGTGAAAAACTGTTTTTT.